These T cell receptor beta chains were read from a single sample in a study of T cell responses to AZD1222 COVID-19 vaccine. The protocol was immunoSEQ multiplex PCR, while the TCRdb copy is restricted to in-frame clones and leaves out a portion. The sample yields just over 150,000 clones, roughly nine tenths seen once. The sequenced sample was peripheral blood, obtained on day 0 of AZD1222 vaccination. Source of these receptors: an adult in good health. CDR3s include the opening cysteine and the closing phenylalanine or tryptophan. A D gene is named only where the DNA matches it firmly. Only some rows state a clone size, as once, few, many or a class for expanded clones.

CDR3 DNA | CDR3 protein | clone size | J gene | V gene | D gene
TGCGCCAGCAGTTCCACCGGGATTTCACTAGGGTTGAGGACAGATACGCAGTATTTT | CASSSTGISLGLRTDTQYF | . | TRBJ2-3 | TRBV5-1 | .
TGTGCCAGCAGTTACTATGGGACAGGGGTCGATGAGCAGTTCTTC | CASSYYGTGVDEQFF | . | TRBJ2-1 | TRBV6-5 | TRBD1
TGTGCCAGCAGTTACGCCAGGGTCTCCTACGAGCAGTACTTC | CASSYARVSYEQYF | . | TRBJ2-7 | TRBV6-6 | .
TGCGCCAGCAGCCAAGCGCCCCCCTCAGGAGCGTCCTACAATGAGCAGTTCTTC | CASSQAPPSGASYNEQFF | once | TRBJ2-1 | TRBV4-3 | .
TGCAGCGTTGAAGGACCCTGGACAGGTGACTATGGCTACACCTTC | CSVEGPWTGDYGYTF | few | TRBJ1-2 | TRBV29-1 | TRBD1
TGTGCCAGCAGCTTAGCGGGGCACGAGCAGTACTTC | CASSLAGHEQYF | . | TRBJ2-7 | TRBV7-9 | .
TGTGCCAGCAGCCAAGAATTGTGGGAGTCGCACCCCACCTTCAACTACGAGCAGTACTTC | CASSQELWESHPTFNYEQYF | . | TRBJ2-7 | TRBV14 | .
TGTGCCAGCAGTGAAGGGGGACGGAAATATAATTCACCCCTCCACTTT | CASSEGGRKYNSPLHF | . | TRBJ1-6 | TRBV25-1 | .
TGTGCCAGCAGTACCTCCGACAGGGGGCGCCGCTATGGCTACACCTTC | CASSTSDRGRRYGYTF | . | TRBJ1-2 | TRBV28 | TRBD1
TGTGCCAGCCTCGGACAGGGCAATCAGCCCCAGCATTTT | CASLGQGNQPQHF | . | TRBJ1-5 | TRBV28 | TRBD1
TGTGCCAGCATTCTAAAGCCGGAAACAACTAATGAAAAACTGTTTTTT | CASILKPETTNEKLFF | . | TRBJ1-4 | TRBV21-1 | .
TGTGCCAGCCGGGGACAGGGGGCATCCTACGAGCAGTACTTC | CASRGQGASYEQYF | . | TRBJ2-7 | TRBV7-9 | TRBD1
TGTGCTAGTGGTTTGGTAAAGGGACAGGGGGCTCGGATTGAAAAACTGTTTTTT | CASGLVKGQGARIEKLFF | . | TRBJ1-4 | TRBV12-5 | TRBD1
TGTGCCAGCAGCTTAGGCCCTCGGACCGCCACAGATACGCAGTATTTT | CASSLGPRTATDTQYF | . | TRBJ2-3 | TRBV7-6 | .
TGCAGCGTTGAAGGTGTCAACCCCGAAGCTTTCTTT | CSVEGVNPEAFF | . | TRBJ1-1 | TRBV29-1 | .
TGTGCCACCGGGGGGGGTACCGCTGGGATGGTAGGGCGGAGAGGGCCGGTGGAAAAAGAGACCCAGTACTTC | CATGGGTAGMVGRRGPVEKETQYF | once | TRBJ2-5 | TRBV15 | TRBD2
TGCGCCAGCAGCGGACTAGAGGACGCCGGGGAGCTGTTTTTT | CASSGLEDAGELFF | . | TRBJ2-2 | TRBV4-1 | TRBD2
TGTGCCAGCACCGCCCCAGTGGCTGGAAACACCATATATTTT | CASTAPVAGNTIYF | few | TRBJ1-3 | TRBV28 | .
TGTGCCTGGAGTGTACAGCTCTCTGGAAACACCATATATTTT | CAWSVQLSGNTIYF | . | TRBJ1-3 | TRBV30 | .
TGTGCCACCAGCAGAGATTTCACCGGGGAGCTGTTTTTT | CATSRDFTGELFF | . | TRBJ2-2 | TRBV15 | .
TGTGCCAGCAGCGCAGGGGGCCGAAATCAGCCCCAGCATTTT | CASSAGGRNQPQHF | once | TRBJ1-5 | TRBV6-6 | TRBD1
TGTGCCAGCAGTGGGAGGACTTACCTCTACGAGCAGTACTTC | CASSGRTYLYEQYF | . | TRBJ2-7 | TRBV28 | .
TGCGCCAGCAGCCAAGTAGGTGGCACTGAAGCTTTCTTT | CASSQVGGTEAFF | . | TRBJ1-1 | TRBV4-1 | .
TGTGCCAGCAGTTACCTGTCCGGGACAGGGGTTGGAAACACCATATATTTT | CASSYLSGTGVGNTIYF | few | TRBJ1-3 | TRBV6-2/TRBV6-3 | TRBD1
TGTGCCAGCAGCCAAGAAACTAGCCTCCCCAATGAGCAGTTCTTC | CASSQETSLPNEQFF | . | TRBJ2-1 | TRBV4-2 | .
TGTGCCAGCAGTAACTGGACAGAACCCCAAGAGACCCAGTACTTC | CASSNWTEPQETQYF | . | TRBJ2-5 | TRBV19 | .
TGTGCCAGCAGTGAGGCAGGGGGGGGAGGCTATGGCTACACCTTC | CASSEAGGGGYGYTF | . | TRBJ1-2 | TRBV25-1 | TRBD1
TGTGCCAGCAGCCAAAATAATTCACCCCTCCACTTT | CASSQNNSPLHF | . | TRBJ1-6 | TRBV2 | .
TGTGCCAGCAGCCCCGCGAGAGGGTTCTACAATGAGCAGTTCTTC | CASSPARGFYNEQFF | . | TRBJ2-1 | TRBV3-1/TRBV3-2 | .
TGTGCCAGCAGCCCCCGAGGGGGCACCATATATTTT | CASSPRGGTIYF | . | TRBJ1-3 | TRBV7-9 | .
TGTGCCAGCAGCCCCCCTGGGCGGACAGATACGCAGTATTTT | CASSPPGRTDTQYF | . | TRBJ2-3 | TRBV9 | .